This T cell receptor (beta chain) was observed in a study of CD8+CD57+ T cells in acquired aplastic anemia. Study as a whole: Sorted CD4+ and CD8+ cells gave a mean 3.2 ug DNA, range roughly 0.2 to 27.4 ug.

Study conclusions and caveats: Patients and controls were found to share twenty-nine CD8+ CDR3 sequences.

CDR3 size: 13 residues. J lost 7 bases, V lost 3 bases, and 5 bases had no gene match. Germline CDR1 reads LNHNV; CDR2 reads YYDKDF (reference sequence). About this clonotype: The antigen is undetermined.

Genomic DNA was employed as the template in profiling TCR beta VDJ and CDR3. TCRdb re-derived calls from the reads in MiXCR, one entry per CDR3 protein. The table includes about 48,000 distinct CDR3 sequences, 70% to 80% detected once. The receptor was isolated from a human donor in good health, serving as a control. Sequencing was performed on sorted CD4+, CD8+, or CD8+CD57+ T cells (not recorded which) from PBMCs. The rearrangement joins TRBV15 to TRBJ1-2, with 7 nucleotides matching TRBD1. The CDR3 loop reads CATSSDREGGYTF. In DNA form, the CDR3 reads TGTGCCACCAGCAGCGACAGGGAAGGTGGCTACACCTTC.